This passage covers 27 T cell receptor beta chains from one sample sequenced in a study of blood T cell repertoires in COVID-19. This table comes from immunoSEQ multiplex PCR, and its TCRdb copy is limited to in-frame clones, with some not included. The sample has more than 95,000 clones; 92% are singletons. Sequences were obtained from peripheral blood. Receptor source: a middle-aged man with COVID-19, enrolled during active disease.

This chain uses TRBV29-1 with TRBJ1-5; 7 bases are shared with TRBD1. Germline-derived CDR1 and CDR2 are SQVTM and ANQGSEA. CDR3 length: 13 amino acids. After removal of 4 bases from V and 6 bases from J, the junction contained 6 bases not matched to a gene. The CDR3 DNA reads TGCAGCGTTGTAGGACAGGAGGGTCAGCCCCAGCATTTT. Translation gives CSVVGQEGQPQHF.

This chain links TRBV3-1 (or the pseudogene TRBV3-2) with TRBJ1-2, with D maybe TRBD1 (5 bases). CDR3 length: 12 residues. V shed 5 bases and J shed 8 bases, with 12 bases lying between them. Germline V gene data show CDR1 as LGHDT and CDR2 as YNNKEL (reference sequence). The CDR3 nucleotides are TGTGCCAGCAGCGTGCGCGGGGACGGCTACACCTTC. Translation gives CASSVRGDGYTF.

The chain is built from TRBV5-1 and TRBJ1-1; TRBD1 aligns across 8 bases. The V gene's germline CDR1 is SGHRS and CDR2 YFSETQ. The CDR3 has 13 residues. J gave up 3 bases and V 9 bases, and 7 bases lay outside the gene matches. For the CDR3, the DNA is TGCGCCACCTCACCACAGGGGGACACTGAAGCTTTCTTT. This translates into CATSPQGDTEAFF. Filled out from reference TRBV5-1 and TRBJ1-1, the complete variable domain reads KAGVTQTPRYLIKTRGQQVTLSCSPISGHRSVSWYQQTPGQGLQFLFEYFSETQRNKGNFPGRFSGRQFSNSRSEMNVSTLELGDSALYLCATSPQGDTEAFFGQGTRLTVV.

The chain links TRBV19 to TRBJ1-1, with D perhaps TRBD1 (5 bases). This CDR3 contains 13 residues. With 4 bases removed from V and 1 base from J, the gap between germline ends came to 7 bases. Germline CDR1 is LNHDA and CDR2 is SQIVND (reference sequence). CDR3 protein: CASSNRGNTEAFF. The CDR3 DNA reads TGTGCCAGTAGTAATAGGGGGAACACTGAAGCTTTCTTT.

This clone was found once. The gene calls are TRBV2 and TRBJ2-7; the match to TRBD2 covers 12 bases. The ends lost 3 bases at V and 1 base at J; junction bases unmatched: 13. The CDR3 sequence is 19 residues long. Germline values: CDR1 SNHLY, CDR2 FYNNEI. CDR3 in DNA: TGTGCCAGCAGTGAGGGAACGGGACTAGCGGGTAGCTGGTCCTACGAGCAGTACTTC. It is translated as CASSEGTGLAGSWSYEQYF. Looking up the rest from reference TRBV2 and TRBJ2-7 gives the full variable domain: EPEVTQTPSHQVTQMGQEVILRCVPISNHLYFYWYRQILGQKVEFLVSFYNNEISEKSEIFDDQFSVERPDGSNFTLKIRSTKLEDSAMYFCASSEGTGLAGSWSYEQYFGPGTRLTVT.

This chain links TRBV29-1 with TRBJ2-4; 7 bases map to TRBD2. The J segment lost 6 bases and the V segment lost 3 bases, leaving 5 bases of the junction unmatched. Germline assignment: CDR1 SQVTM and CDR2 ANQGSEA. The CDR3 extends over 13 amino acids. The CDR3 loop is CSVDSGRGNIQYF. In DNA form, the CDR3 reads TGCAGCGTTGATAGCGGGCGGGGAAACATTCAGTACTTC.

The rearrangement joins TRBV24-1 to TRBJ1-1, with D possibly being TRBD1 (6 bases). This CDR3 contains 14 residues. V lost 4 bases and J lost 1, with 9 bases in between. Germline V gives CDR1 KGHDR, CDR2 SFDVKD. CDR3 bases: TGTGCCACCAGTGAACCGGGACAGAACACTGAAGCTTTCTTT. This codes for CATSEPGQNTEAFF.

The rearrangement uses TRBV2 and TRBJ1-6; no reliable D call. The CDR3 sequence is 13 residues long. Looked up from germline, CDR1 is SNHLY and CDR2 is FYNNEI. Deletions cut 4 bases from V and 7 bases from J, with 8 bases between. The CDR3 loop reads CASSGTPNSPLHF. Here the CDR3 DNA reads TGTGCCAGCAGTGGGACTCCGAATTCACCCCTCCACTTT.

This chain joins TRBV18 and TRBJ2-7; the D is unclear. The CDR3 length is 11 residues. Germline lookup yields CDR1 KGHSH and CDR2 LQKENI. The ends were cut back, 5 bases at V and 4 bases at J, with 6 bases in the middle. The CDR3 nucleotides are TGTGCCAGCTCATCTACTTACGAGCAGTACTTC. As protein: CASSSTYEQYF.

This sequence joins TRBV5-1 and TRBJ2-2; TRBD2 aligns across 8 bases. The trim removed 9 bases at V and 4 bases at J, leaving 8 bases unmatched. The CDR3 is 14 residues long. Germline-derived CDR1 and CDR2 are SGHRS and YFSETQ. The CDR3 sequence is CATKTSEITGELFF. The CDR3 DNA is TGCGCCACCAAGACTAGCGAAATCACCGGGGAGCTGTTTTTT.

The gene calls are TRBV18 and TRBJ1-1; the D gene is possibly TRBD1 (6 bases). Germline-derived CDR1 and CDR2 are KGHSH and LQKENI. V shed 3 bases and J shed 5 bases, with 13 bases lying between them. This CDR3 region has 14 residues. The CDR3 bases are TGTGCCAGCTCACCGCTCGAGGGGGGGACTGAAGCTTTCTTT. Amino acid sequence: CASSPLEGGTEAFF.

V usage is TRBV5-1 and J usage is TRBJ2-3, with TRBD1 matching over 8 bases. The CDR3 runs to 14 residues. V shed 4 bases, J shed 6 bases, and the junction held 7 bases outside the gene matches. Germline-derived CDR1 and CDR2 are SGHRS and YFSETQ. The CDR3 bases are TGCGCCAGCAGCCCGGACAGGGAAGGGGATACGCAGTATTTT. Translation: CASSPDREGDTQYF.

The CDR3 DNA follows: TGTGCCAGCAGCCCTAGGGGGGGACAGGGCTATGGCTACACCTTC. It encodes CASSPRGGQGYGYTF. V is TRBV9 and J is TRBJ1-2; 9 bases fit TRBD1. V was pared by 4 bases and J by 4 bases, with 8 bases of the junction left unmatched. The CDR3 is 15 amino acids. From germline, CDR1 is SGDLS and CDR2 YYNGEE.

This chain uses TRBV7-3 with TRBJ2-5, with 7 bases matching TRBD1. Germline-derived CDR1 and CDR2 are SGHTA and FQGTGA. V gave up 2 bases and J gave up 5 bases; unmatched junction bases: 5. This CDR3 spans 14 amino acids. The chain's CDR3 is CASSLAGTEETQYF. The DNA of the CDR3 is TGTGCCAGCAGCTTAGCCGGGACAGAGGAGACCCAGTACTTC.

The gene calls are TRBV11-2 and TRBJ2-2, with a weak D call TRBD1 (5 bases). This CDR3 is built from 16 residues. Germline loops: CDR1 SGHAT, CDR2 FQNNGV. V was cut by 5 bases and J by 0 bases, with 13 bases left in between. The CDR3 nucleotides read TGTGCCAGCAGCCAAACTAAGGGGCCGAACACCGGGGAGCTGTTTTTT. Amino acids: CASSQTKGPNTGELFF. The full variable domain, with the rest looked up from reference TRBV11-2 and TRBJ2-2, is EAGVAQSPRYKIIEKRQSVAFWCNPISGHATLYWYQQILGQGPKLLIQFQNNGVVDDSQLPKDRFSAERLKGVDSTLKIQPAKLEDSAVYLCASSQTKGPNTGELFFGEGSRLTVL.

The chain employs TRBV18 and TRBJ2-1; D is uncertain. The ends were cut back, 4 bases at V and 9 bases at J, with 13 bases in the middle. CDR3 length equals 13 residues. Germline-derived CDR1 and CDR2 are KGHSH and LQKENI. CDR3 protein: CASSLGPRREQFF. In DNA, the CDR3 is TGTGCCAGCTCACTTGGGCCCCGCCGTGAGCAGTTCTTC.

The chain joins TRBV5-8 to TRBJ2-7, with 7 bases matching TRBD2. V dropped 6 bases and J dropped 9; count of bases not matched to a gene: 12. The CDR3 covers 13 residues. Germline V gene data show CDR1 as SGHTS and CDR2 as YDEGEE. DNA of the CDR3: TGTGCCAGCAATCCGGAGGGCGGGAGCGGGCAGTACTTC. It is translated as CASNPEGGSGQYF.

J is TRBJ2-1 and V is TRBV4-1, with TRBD1 matching 8 bases. The CDR3 covers 19 residues. V gave up 0 bases and J gave up 2 bases; unmatched junction bases: 12. Germline V lookup: CDR1 MGHRA, CDR2 YSYEKL. For the CDR3, the DNA is TGCGCCAGCAGCCAAGATCTTTCGTCAGGACAGGGTCCCTACAATGAGCAGTTCTTC. Its translation is CASSQDLSSGQGPYNEQFF.

The chain links TRBV5-6 to TRBJ2-1, with 9 bases aligning to TRBD2. Per the germline V gene, CDR1 is SGHDT and CDR2 is YYEEEE. V was pared by 5 bases and J by 6 bases, with 9 bases of the junction left unmatched. The length of the CDR3 is 15 residues. The CDR3 nucleotides read TGTGCCAGCAGGCGAGCGGGAGGCGTCATCAATGAGCAGTTCTTC. The encoded protein is CASRRAGGVINEQFF.

This clone has just one count. The V gene is TRBV6-5, the J gene TRBJ2-7; the match to TRBD2 covers 7 bases. V was clipped by 7 bases and J by 5 bases; unmatched bases: 2. CDR1 is MNHEY and CDR2 is SVGAGI in the germline V gene. This CDR3 is 11 amino acids long. As DNA, the CDR3 is TGTGCCAGCATGCGGGGGAACGAGCAGTACTTC. Residues: CASMRGNEQYF.

Comment on this clone: Relative to the germline gene, one junction end is altered; a read error may explain this. The rearrangement joins TRBV5-1 to TRBJ2-7; 9 bases are a match to TRBD1. This CDR3 region has 16 residues. Germline lookup yields CDR1 SGHRS and CDR2 YFSETQ. CDR3 DNA sequence: TGCGTCAGCAGCTTGGCCGGGACAGGGAGGTCCTACGAGCAGTACTTC. Its translation: CVSSLAGTGRSYEQYF.

The J gene is TRBJ1-4, the V gene TRBV3-1 (or the pseudogene TRBV3-2); 8 nucleotides line up with TRBD1. Germline trimming cut 5 bases from V and 5 bases from J; bases unmatched to any gene: 7. The CDR3 contains 15 residues. Germline values: CDR1 LGHDT, CDR2 YNNKEL (reference sequence). This chain's CDR3 is CASSDFQGANEKLFF. The DNA for the CDR3 is TGTGCCAGCAGCGACTTTCAGGGGGCGAATGAAAAACTGTTTTTT.

The chain combines TRBV12-5 with TRBJ2-3; 9 bases map to TRBD1. This CDR3 has 16 residues. Germline V CDR1 and CDR2: LGHNT, FRNRAP. V shed 5 bases, J shed 7 bases, and the junction held 13 bases outside the gene matches. CDR3 loop: CASGMTSGTGFYTQYF. Written as DNA, the CDR3 is TGTGCTAGTGGTATGACATCCGGGACAGGGTTTTATACGCAGTATTTT.

The V and J genes are TRBV5-1 and TRBJ2-2, with 11 bases identical to TRBD1. Germline CDR1 is SGHRS and CDR2 is YFSETQ. Trimming removed 0 bases from V and 7 bases from J; junction bases left unmatched: 8. The CDR3 contains 17 residues. CDR3 DNA: TGCGCCAGCAGCTTGGAACCGGACAGGGGGCGCATCGGGGAGCTGTTTTTT. This codes for CASSLEPDRGRIGELFF.

This chain uses TRBV12-3 or TRBV12-4 with TRBJ2-1; D is perhaps TRBD2 (6 bases). The V gene lost 3 bases and the J gene lost 12 bases, with 15 bases spanning the gap. The CDR3 is 13 amino acids. CDR3 amino acids: CASSFGGEKRQFF. The DNA of the CDR3 is TGTGCCAGCAGTTTCGGCGGGGAAAAGAGGCAGTTCTTC.

V gene TRBV4-2 combines with J gene TRBJ2-3, with 8 nucleotides matching TRBD2. With 0 bases clipped from V and 6 bases from J, the junction kept 14 bases outside the gene matches. The germline V gene encodes CDR1 LGHNA and CDR2 YNFKEQ. This CDR3 is 18 amino acids long. The CDR3 sequence: CASSQDLSQAGASDTQYF. The CDR3 DNA reads as TGTGCCAGCAGCCAAGATTTATCGCAAGCGGGAGCTTCTGATACGCAGTATTTT.

V and J are TRBV5-1 and TRBJ2-1, with D unresolved. CDR3 length: 12 amino acids. Trimming removed 0 bases from V and 7 bases from J, with 5 bases in between. CDR1 and CDR2 from the germline V gene are SGHRS and YFSETQ. The CDR3 coding sequence is TGCGCCAGCAGCTTGGGACTTAATGAGCAGTTCTTC. Encoded protein: CASSLGLNEQFF.